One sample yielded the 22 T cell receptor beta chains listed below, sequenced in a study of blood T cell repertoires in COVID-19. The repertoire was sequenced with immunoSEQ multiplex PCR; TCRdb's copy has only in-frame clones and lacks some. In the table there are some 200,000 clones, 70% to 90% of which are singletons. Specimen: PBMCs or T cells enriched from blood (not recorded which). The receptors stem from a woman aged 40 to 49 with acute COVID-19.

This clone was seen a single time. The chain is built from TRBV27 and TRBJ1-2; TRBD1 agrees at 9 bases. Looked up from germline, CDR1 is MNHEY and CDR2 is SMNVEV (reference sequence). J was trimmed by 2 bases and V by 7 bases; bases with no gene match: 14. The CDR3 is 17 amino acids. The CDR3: CASKSFIRDRENYGYTF. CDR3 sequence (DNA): TGTGCCAGCAAATCTTTTATCCGGGACAGGGAAAACTATGGCTACACCTTC.

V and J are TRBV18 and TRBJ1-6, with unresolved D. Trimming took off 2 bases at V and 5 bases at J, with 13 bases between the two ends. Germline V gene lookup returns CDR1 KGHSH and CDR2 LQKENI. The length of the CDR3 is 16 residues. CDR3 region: CASSPLAAGNNSPLHF. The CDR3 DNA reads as TGTGCCAGCTCACCATTGGCAGCCGGGAATAATTCACCCCTCCACTTT.

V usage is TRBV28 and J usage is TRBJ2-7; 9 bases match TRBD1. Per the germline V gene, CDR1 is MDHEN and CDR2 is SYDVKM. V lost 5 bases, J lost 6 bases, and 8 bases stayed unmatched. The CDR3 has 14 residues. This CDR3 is CASSGTGWAFEQYF. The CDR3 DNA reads TGTGCCAGCAGTGGGACAGGGTGGGCCTTCGAGCAGTACTTC.

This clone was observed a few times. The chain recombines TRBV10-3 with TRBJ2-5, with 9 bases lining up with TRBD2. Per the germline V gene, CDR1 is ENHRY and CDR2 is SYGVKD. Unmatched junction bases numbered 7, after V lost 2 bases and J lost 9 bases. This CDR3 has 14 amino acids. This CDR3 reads CAISEGLSGGSQYF. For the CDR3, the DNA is TGTGCCATCAGTGAGGGGCTAAGCGGGGGGTCCCAGTACTTC.

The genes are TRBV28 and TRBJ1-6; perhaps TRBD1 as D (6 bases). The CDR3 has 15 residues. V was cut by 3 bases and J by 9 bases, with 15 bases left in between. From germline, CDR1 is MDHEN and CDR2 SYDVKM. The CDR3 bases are TGTGCCAGCAGTTTGGACAGTCGAGGTGGTTCACCCCTCCACTTT. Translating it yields CASSLDSRGGSPLHF. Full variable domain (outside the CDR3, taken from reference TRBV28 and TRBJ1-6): DVKVTQSSRYLVKRTGEKVFLECVQDMDHENMFWYRQDPGLGLRLIYFSYDVKMKEKGDIPEGYSVSREKKERFSLILESASTNQTSMYLCASSLDSRGGSPLHFGNGTRLTVT.

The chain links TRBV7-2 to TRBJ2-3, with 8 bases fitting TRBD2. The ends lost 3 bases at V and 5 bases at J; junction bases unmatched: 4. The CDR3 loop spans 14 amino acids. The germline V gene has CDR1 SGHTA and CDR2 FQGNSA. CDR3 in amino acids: CASSLTGGGDTQYF. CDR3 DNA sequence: TGTGCCAGCAGCTTGACGGGAGGGGGAGATACGCAGTATTTT. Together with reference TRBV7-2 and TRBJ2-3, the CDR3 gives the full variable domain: GAGVSQSPSNKVTEKGKDVELRCDPISGHTALYWYRQSLGQGLEFLIYFQGNSAPDKSGLPSDRFSAERTGGSVSTLTIQRTQQEDSAVYLCASSLTGGGDTQYFGPGTRLTVL.

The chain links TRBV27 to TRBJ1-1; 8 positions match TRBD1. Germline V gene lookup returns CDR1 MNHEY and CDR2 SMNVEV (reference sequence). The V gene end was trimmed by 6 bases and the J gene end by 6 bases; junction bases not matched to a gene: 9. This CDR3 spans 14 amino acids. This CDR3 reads CASSRIGQGAEAFF. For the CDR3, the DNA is TGTGCCAGCAGCCGTATTGGACAGGGCGCTGAAGCTTTCTTT.

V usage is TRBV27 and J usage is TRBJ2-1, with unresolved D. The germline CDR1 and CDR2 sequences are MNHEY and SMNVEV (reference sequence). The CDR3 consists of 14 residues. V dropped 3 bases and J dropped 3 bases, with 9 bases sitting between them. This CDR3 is CASSLPGFYNEQFF. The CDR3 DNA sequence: TGTGCCAGCAGTTTGCCAGGCTTCTACAATGAGCAGTTCTTC.

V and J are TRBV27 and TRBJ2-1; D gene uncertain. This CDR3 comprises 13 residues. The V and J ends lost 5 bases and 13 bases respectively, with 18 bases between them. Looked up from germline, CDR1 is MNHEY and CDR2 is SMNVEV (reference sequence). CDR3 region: CASSPVTGEYQFF. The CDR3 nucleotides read TGTGCCAGCAGTCCCGTGACTGGCGAATACCAGTTCTTC.

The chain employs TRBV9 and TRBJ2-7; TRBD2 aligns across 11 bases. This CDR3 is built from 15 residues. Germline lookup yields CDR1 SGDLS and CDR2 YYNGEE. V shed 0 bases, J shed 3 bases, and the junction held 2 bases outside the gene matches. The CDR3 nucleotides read TGTGCCAGCAGCGTAGACCTAGCGGGAGGCTACGAGCAGTACTTC. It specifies CASSVDLAGGYEQYF. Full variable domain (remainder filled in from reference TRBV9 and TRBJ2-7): DSGVTQTPKHLITATGQRVTLRCSPRSGDLSVYWYQQSLDQGLQFLIQYYNGEERAKGNILERFSAQQFPDLHSELNLSSLELGDSALYFCASSVDLAGGYEQYFGPGTRLTVT.

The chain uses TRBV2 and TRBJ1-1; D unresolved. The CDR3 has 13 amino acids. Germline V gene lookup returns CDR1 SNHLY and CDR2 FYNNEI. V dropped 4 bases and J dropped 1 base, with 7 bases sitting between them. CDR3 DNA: TGTGCCAGCAGTGTCCAGGAGAACACTGAAGCTTTCTTT. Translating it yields CASSVQENTEAFF.

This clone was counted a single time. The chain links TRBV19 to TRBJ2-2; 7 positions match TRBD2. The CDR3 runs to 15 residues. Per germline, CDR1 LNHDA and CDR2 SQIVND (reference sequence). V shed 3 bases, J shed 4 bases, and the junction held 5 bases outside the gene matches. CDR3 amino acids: CASSIRGRGTGELFF. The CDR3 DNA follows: TGTGCCAGTAGTATTCGGGGGAGGGGCACCGGGGAGCTGTTTTTT.

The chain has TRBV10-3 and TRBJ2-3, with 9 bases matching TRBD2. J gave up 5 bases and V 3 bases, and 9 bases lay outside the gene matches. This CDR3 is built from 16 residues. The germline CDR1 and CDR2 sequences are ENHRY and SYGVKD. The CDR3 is CAISDPASGVGDTQYF. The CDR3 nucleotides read TGTGCCATCAGTGACCCCGCTAGCGGGGTTGGAGATACGCAGTATTTT.

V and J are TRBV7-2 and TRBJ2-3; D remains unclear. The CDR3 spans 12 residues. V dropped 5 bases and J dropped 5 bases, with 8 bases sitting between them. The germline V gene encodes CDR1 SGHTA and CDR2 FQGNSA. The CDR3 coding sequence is TGTGCCAGCAGCCCCCCTCTAGATACGCAGTATTTT. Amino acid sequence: CASSPPLDTQYF.

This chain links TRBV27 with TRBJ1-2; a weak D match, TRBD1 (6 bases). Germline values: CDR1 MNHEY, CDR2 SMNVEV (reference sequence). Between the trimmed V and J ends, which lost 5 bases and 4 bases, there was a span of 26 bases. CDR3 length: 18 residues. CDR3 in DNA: TGTGCCAGCAGTACCACAGGGATCTCAGCCATTAACTCCTATGGCTACACCTTC. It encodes CASSTTGISAINSYGYTF.

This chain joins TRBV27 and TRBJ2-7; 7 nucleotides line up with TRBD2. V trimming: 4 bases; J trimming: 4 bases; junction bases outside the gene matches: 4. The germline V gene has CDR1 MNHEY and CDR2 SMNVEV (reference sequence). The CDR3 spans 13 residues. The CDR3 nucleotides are TGTGCCAGCAGTTCGGACGGGGGGTACGAGCAGTACTTC. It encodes CASSSDGGYEQYF.

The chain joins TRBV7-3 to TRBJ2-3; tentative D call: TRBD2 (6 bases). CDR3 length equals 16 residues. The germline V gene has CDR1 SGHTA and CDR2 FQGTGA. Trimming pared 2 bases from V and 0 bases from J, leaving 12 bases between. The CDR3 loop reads CASSLSRDSSTDTQYF. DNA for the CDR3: TGTGCCAGCAGCTTATCCCGGGACTCAAGCACAGATACGCAGTATTTT.

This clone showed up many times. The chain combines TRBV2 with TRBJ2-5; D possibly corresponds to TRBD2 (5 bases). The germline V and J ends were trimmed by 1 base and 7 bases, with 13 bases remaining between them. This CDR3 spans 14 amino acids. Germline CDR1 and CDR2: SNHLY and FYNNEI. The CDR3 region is CASSEETVSGTQYF. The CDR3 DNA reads TGTGCCAGCAGTGAAGAAACAGTGAGCGGGACCCAGTACTTC.

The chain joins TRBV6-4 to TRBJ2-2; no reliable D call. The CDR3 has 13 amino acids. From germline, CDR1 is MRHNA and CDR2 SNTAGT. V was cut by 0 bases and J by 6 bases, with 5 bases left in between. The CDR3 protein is CASSDSPSGELFF. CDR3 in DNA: TGTGCCAGCAGTGACTCCCCCTCCGGGGAGCTGTTTTTT.

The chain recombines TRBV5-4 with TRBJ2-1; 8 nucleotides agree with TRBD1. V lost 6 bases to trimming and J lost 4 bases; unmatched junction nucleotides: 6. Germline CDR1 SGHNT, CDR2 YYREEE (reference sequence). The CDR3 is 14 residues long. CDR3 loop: CASTGTGNYNEQFF. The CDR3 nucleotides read TGTGCCAGCACCGGGACAGGAAATTACAATGAGCAGTTCTTC.

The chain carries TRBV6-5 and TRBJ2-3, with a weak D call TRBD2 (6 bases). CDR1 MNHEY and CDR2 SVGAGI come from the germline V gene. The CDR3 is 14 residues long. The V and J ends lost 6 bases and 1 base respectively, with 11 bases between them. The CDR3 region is CASRWDLGTDTQYF. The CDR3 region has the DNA TGTGCCAGCAGATGGGACTTGGGCACAGATACGCAGTATTTT.

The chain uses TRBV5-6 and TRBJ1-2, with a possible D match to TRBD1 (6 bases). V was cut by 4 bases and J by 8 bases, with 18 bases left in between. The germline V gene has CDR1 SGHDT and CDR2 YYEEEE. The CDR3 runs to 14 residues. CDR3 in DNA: TGTGCCAGCAGCAATACCGGACAGTCTATCGGCTACACCTTC. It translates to CASSNTGQSIGYTF.